The 3 T cell receptor beta chains reported below all come from one sample, sequenced in a study of CD8+CD57+ T cells in acquired aplastic anemia. TCR beta VDJ and CDR3 profiling used genomic DNA as template. Each CDR3 protein is one row after TCRdb ran MiXCR on the reads. The repertoire holds approximately 170,000 distinct CDR3 sequences, around half seen once, with roughly 15% in the top ten. The sample taken for sequencing was sorted CD4+, CD8+, or CD8+CD57+ T cells (not recorded which) from PBMCs. The receptors shown here come from a human donor in good health, serving as a control.

This clonotype was seen repeatedly, ten times or more. The CDR3, as DNA: TGCAGTGCTAAAGGGCCCTCTGGGGCCAACGTCCTGACTTTC. Its translation: CSAKGPSGANVLTF. The chain joins TRBV20-1 to TRBJ2-6; no firm D call. Germline CDR1 reads DFQATT; CDR2 reads SNEGSKA (reference sequence). The CDR3 loop spans 14 amino acids. V was shortened by 4 bases and J by 0 bases, with 7 bases between the two germline ends.

About this clonotype: This may be a read error: a much more frequent sequence differs by one nucleotide. The rearrangement uses TRBV6-5 and TRBJ2-2; D is undetermined. This CDR3 comprises 12 residues. The germline V gene encodes CDR1 MNHEY and CDR2 SVGAGI. Trimming pared 10 bases from V and 8 bases from J, leaving 14 bases between. The CDR3 DNA follows: TGTGCCAACACCAGTCGGTCGGGGGAGCTGTTTTTT. Encoded protein: CANTSRSGELFF.

This clonotype was seen repeatedly, ten times or more. The V and J genes are TRBV3-1 and TRBJ2-5; D possibly corresponds to TRBD2 (5 bases). This CDR3 is built from 16 residues. V dropped 1 base and J dropped 5 bases, with 17 bases sitting between them. CDR1 is LGHDT and CDR2 is YNNKEL in the germline V gene (reference sequence). The CDR3 nucleotides are TGTGCCAGCAGCCAAGCGGGATGGCGGGCCGGCGAGACCCAGTACTTC. It translates to CASSQAGWRAGETQYF.